One sample yielded the 15 T cell receptor beta chains listed below, sequenced in a study of CD8 T cells in ankylosing spondylitis. TCRdb used MiXCR to reprocess the 5' RACE reads, holding one entry per CDR3 protein. The sample carries approximately 290,000 distinct CDR3 sequences, about 20% recorded once. Sequencing was carried out using blood, either unsorted or a sorted T cell fraction (not recorded which). These receptors all stem from a female donor with ankylosing spondylitis or in good health (not recorded which).

In its sample, this clonotype was seen many times. The V gene is TRBV12-3 or TRBV12-4, the J gene TRBJ2-1, with 7 bases lining up with TRBD2. The CDR3 loop spans 15 amino acids. V was clipped by 5 bases and J by 0 bases; unmatched bases: 4. The CDR3 region is CASSRSGGSYNEQFF. DNA for the CDR3: TGTGCCAGCAGTCGGTCGGGAGGCTCCTACAATGAGCAGTTCTTC.

This clonotype was detected only a few times. This rearrangement joins TRBV7-2 to TRBJ2-7, with D unclear. CDR3 length: 13 amino acids. The V and J ends lost 11 bases and 0 bases respectively, with 14 bases between them. Germline V gives CDR1 SGHTA, CDR2 FQGNSA. CDR3 bases: TGTGCCGGTTCGACGGACCTCTCCTACGAGCAGTACTTC. Protein product: CAGSTDLSYEQYF.

This clonotype came up many times. This chain joins TRBV7-7 and TRBJ2-5; TRBD2 agrees at 7 bases. The germline V gene encodes CDR1 SSHAT and CDR2 FNYEAQ (reference sequence). The CDR3 has 15 residues. With V trimmed by 8 bases and J by 4 bases, 13 bases remained unmatched. The CDR3 DNA is TGTGCCAGCTCCCTACACCCCCGGGGGGTAGAGACCCAGTACTTC. Encoded protein: CASSLHPRGVETQYF.

V usage is TRBV25-1 and J usage is TRBJ2-3, with D possibly TRBD2 on 6 matching bases. V was shortened by 3 bases and J by 2 bases, with 15 bases between the two germline ends. In germline, CDR1 is MGHDK, CDR2 SYGVNS. The CDR3 is made up of 16 amino acids. The CDR3 is CASSDLGDWDTDTQYF. The CDR3, as DNA: TGTGCCAGCAGTGACCTCGGGGACTGGGACACAGATACGCAGTATTTT.

This clonotype was counted a few times. The genes are TRBV9 and TRBJ1-2; TRBD1 matches 9 bases. CDR1 SGDLS and CDR2 YYNGEE come from the germline V gene. V shed 4 bases, J shed 7 bases, and the junction held 11 bases outside the gene matches. CDR3 length: 15 amino acids. The DNA of the CDR3 is TGTGCCAGCAGCCCTCGGAGGGACAGGGACAGTGGCTACACCTTC. Amino acids: CASSPRRDRDSGYTF.

The V call is TRBV20-1, the J call TRBJ2-1; D might be TRBD2 (5 bases). The CDR3 is 14 amino acids. Germline CDR1 is DFQATT and CDR2 is SNEGSKA (reference sequence). Trimming shortened V by 5 bases and J by 0 bases, and 11 bases separated the two germline ends. The CDR3 region has the DNA TGCAGTGCTGAGCGGAGCGGCTCCTACAATGAGCAGTTCTTC. Translating gives CSAERSGSYNEQFF.

The chain carries TRBV25-1 and TRBJ2-3, with a tentative D call TRBD2 (5 bases). V was cut by 3 bases and J by 6 bases, with 13 bases left in between. The CDR3 is made up of 14 amino acids. Germline CDR1 MGHDK, CDR2 SYGVNS. The CDR3 bases are TGTGCCAGCAGTGAGAGGGTGCCATCGGATACGCAGTATTTT. Amino acid sequence: CASSERVPSDTQYF.

This chain connects TRBV2 to TRBJ1-2; D gene uncertain. The germline gives CDR1 SNHLY, CDR2 FYNNEI. V was shortened by 7 bases and J by 5 bases, with 11 bases between the two germline ends. The CDR3 runs to 12 residues. The CDR3 here is CASKMDLYGYTF. CDR3 sequence (DNA): TGTGCCAGCAAAATGGATTTATATGGCTACACCTTC.

J is TRBJ1-3 and V is TRBV10-3, with D possibly TRBD1 on 6 matching bases. The V gene lost 2 bases and the J gene lost 4 bases, with 12 bases spanning the gap. The CDR3 length is 15 residues. CDR1 is ENHRY, CDR2 SYGVKD, per germline. The CDR3 DNA sequence: TGTGCCATCAGTGAGGGGGGGCCTTACGGAAACACCATATATTTT. Translating it yields CAISEGGPYGNTIYF.

This clonotype was seen a few times. The V and J genes are TRBV2 and TRBJ1-5; TRBD1 might be the D (5 bases). V lost 1 base and J 5 bases, leaving 12 bases between the germline ends. Germline lookup yields CDR1 SNHLY and CDR2 FYNNEI. The CDR3 runs 15 residues. CDR3 residues: CASSEGGPSHQPQHF. CDR3 DNA: TGTGCCAGCAGTGAAGGGGGACCCTCTCATCAGCCCCAGCATTTT.

This clonotype occurred a few times. This chain links TRBV4-2 with TRBJ2-1; 8 bases agree with TRBD2. The CDR3 length is 14 residues. With V trimmed by 4 bases and J by 9 bases, 8 bases remained unmatched. The germline V gene has CDR1 LGHNA and CDR2 YNFKEQ. This CDR3 is CASSRREGGVEQFF. In nucleotides, the CDR3 is TGTGCCAGCAGCCGACGGGAGGGGGGAGTTGAGCAGTTCTTC.

The chain recombines TRBV12-3 or TRBV12-4 with TRBJ1-1; D remains unclear. V lost 3 bases, J lost 0 bases, and 20 bases lay in between. The CDR3 totals 18 residues. The CDR3 reads CASSLGSWPDGMNTEAFF. CDR3 DNA sequence: TGTGCCAGCAGTTTGGGGAGCTGGCCGGACGGCATGAACACTGAAGCTTTCTTT.

Many counts were recorded for this clonotype. The chain has TRBV7-2 and TRBJ2-5; D ambiguous. The CDR3 extends over 11 amino acids. Per germline, CDR1 SGHTA and CDR2 FQGNSA. The V end lost 4 bases, the J end lost 4 bases, and 4 bases lay between the germline ends. CDR3 DNA sequence: TGTGCCAGCAGCTCAATAGAGACCCAGTACTTC. Translating it yields CASSSIETQYF.

This clonotype was detected many times. J is TRBJ2-7 and V is TRBV29-1, with D possibly TRBD1 on 6 matching bases. V shed 4 bases and J shed 5 bases, with 12 bases lying between them. The V gene's germline CDR1 is SQVTM and CDR2 ANQGSEA. This CDR3 is 12 amino acids long. CDR3 protein: CSVGLGANEQYF. The CDR3 region has the DNA TGCAGCGTTGGACTGGGGGCCAACGAGCAGTACTTC.

CDR3: CSASSLAGKISYEQYF. CDR3 coding DNA: TGCAGTGCTAGCTCGCTAGCGGGAAAAATCTCCTACGAGCAGTACTTC. This rearrangement joins TRBV20-1 to TRBJ2-7; 9 nucleotides align to TRBD2. The CDR3 loop spans 16 amino acids. Unmatched junction bases numbered 9, after V lost 3 bases and J lost 0 bases. The germline V gene encodes CDR1 DFQATT and CDR2 SNEGSKA (reference sequence).